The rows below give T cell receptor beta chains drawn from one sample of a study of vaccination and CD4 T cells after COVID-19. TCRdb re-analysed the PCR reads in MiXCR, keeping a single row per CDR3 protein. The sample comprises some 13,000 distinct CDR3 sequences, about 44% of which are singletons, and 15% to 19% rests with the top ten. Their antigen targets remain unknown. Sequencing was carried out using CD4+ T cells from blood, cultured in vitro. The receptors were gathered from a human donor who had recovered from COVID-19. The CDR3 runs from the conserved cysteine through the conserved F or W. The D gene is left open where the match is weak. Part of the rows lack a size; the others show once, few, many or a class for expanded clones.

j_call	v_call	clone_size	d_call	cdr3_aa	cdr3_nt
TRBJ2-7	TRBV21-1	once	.	CASIETTRLGQYF	TGTGCCAGCATCGAAACTACCCGTCTGGGGCAGTACTTC
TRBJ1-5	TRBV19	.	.	CASSAGGSVGSQPQHF	TGTGCCAGTAGCGCGGGGGGTTCGGTGGGGTCTCAGCCCCAGCATTTT
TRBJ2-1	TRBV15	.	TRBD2	CATSRTTSGRANNEQFF	TGTGCCACCAGCAGGACCACTAGCGGGAGGGCCAACAATGAGCAGTTCTTC
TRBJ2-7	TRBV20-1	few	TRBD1	CSAEIRDRGSYEQYF	TGCAGTGCTGAAATCCGGGACAGGGGCTCCTACGAGCAGTACTTC
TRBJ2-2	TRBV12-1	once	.	CASSFLQRTGELFF	TGTGCCAGCAGCTTTCTCCAGCGCACCGGGGAGCTGTTTTTT
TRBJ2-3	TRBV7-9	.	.	CASSSFSRNTDTQYF	TGTGCCAGCAGCTCTTTTAGCCGAAACACAGATACGCAGTATTTT
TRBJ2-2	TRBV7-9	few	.	CASSPDTNTGELFF	TGTGCCAGCAGCCCGGACACAAACACCGGGGAGCTGTTTTTT
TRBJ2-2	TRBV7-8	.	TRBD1	CASRQQGAAGELFF	TGTGCCAGCCGCCAACAGGGGGCGGCCGGGGAGCTGTTTTTT
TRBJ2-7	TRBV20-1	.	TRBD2	CSAEGGGGSYEQYF	TGCAGTGCCGAGGGTGGCGGGGGTTCCTACGAGCAGTACTTC
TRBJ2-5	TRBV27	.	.	CASSLNWGETQYF	TGTGCCAGCAGTTTAAATTGGGGAGAGACCCAGTACTTC
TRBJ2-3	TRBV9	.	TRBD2	CASSRTSGREVTQYF	TGTGCCAGCAGTAGGACTAGCGGGAGGGAAGTTACGCAGTATTTT
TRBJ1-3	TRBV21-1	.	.	CASRISRQERNTIYF	TGTGCCAGCAGAATAAGCCGACAGGAGAGAAACACCATATATTTT
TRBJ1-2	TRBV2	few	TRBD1	CASSAGQGIGGYTF	TGTGCCAGCAGCGCAGGACAGGGAATAGGTGGCTACACCTTC
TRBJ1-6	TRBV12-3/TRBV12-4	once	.	CASSGAAIGPLHF	TGTGCCAGCAGTGGAGCAGCCATCGGGCCCCTCCACTTT
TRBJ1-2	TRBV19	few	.	CASSIGEGYTF	TGTGCCAGTAGTATCGGGGAGGGCTACACCTTC
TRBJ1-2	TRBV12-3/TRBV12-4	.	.	CASSSSNYGYTF	TGTGCCAGCAGTTCCTCTAACTATGGCTACACCTTC
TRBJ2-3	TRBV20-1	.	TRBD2	CSASSGRVADTQYF	TGCAGTGCTAGTAGCGGGAGGGTTGCCGATACGCAGTATTTT
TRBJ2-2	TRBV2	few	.	CASSEALPTGELFF	TGTGCCAGCAGTGAAGCACTGCCAACCGGGGAGCTGTTTTTT
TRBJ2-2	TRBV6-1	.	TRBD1	CASSRTGQGARRSTGELFF	TGTGCCAGCAGTAGAACGGGACAGGGGGCTCGGCGGAGCACCGGGGAGCTGTTTTTT
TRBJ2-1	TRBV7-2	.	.	CASSFRAAYNEQFF	TGTGCCAGCAGCTTTCGAGCGGCCTACAATGAGCAGTTCTTC
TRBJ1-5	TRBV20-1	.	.	CSARDPITGNYQPQHF	TGCAGTGCTAGAGATCCCATTACAGGGAATTATCAGCCCCAGCATTTT
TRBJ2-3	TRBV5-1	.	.	CASSLGGSTDTQYF	TGCGCCAGCAGCTTGGGGGGTAGCACAGATACGCAGTATTTT
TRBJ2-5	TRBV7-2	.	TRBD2	CASSLIGSMAGDGRETQYF	TGTGCCAGCAGCTTAATCGGCTCTATGGCGGGAGATGGGCGAGAGACCCAGTACTTC
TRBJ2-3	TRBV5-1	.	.	CASSRMAGSTDTQYF	TGCGCCAGCAGCCGCATGGCGGGTAGCACAGATACGCAGTATTTT
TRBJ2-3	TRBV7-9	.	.	CASSYPGHPYPDTQYF	TGTGCCAGCAGCTACCCGGGACACCCTTACCCAGATACGCAGTATTTT
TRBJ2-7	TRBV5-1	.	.	CASSVGTYEQYF	TGCGCCAGCTCCGTGGGTACCTACGAGCAGTACTTC
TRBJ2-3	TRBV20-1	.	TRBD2	CSARDPSGRVTDTQYF	TGCAGTGCTAGAGATCCCAGCGGGAGAGTCACAGATACGCAGTATTTT
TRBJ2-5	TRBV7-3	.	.	CASSLIRGRGETQYF	TGTGCCAGCAGCTTAATCAGGGGTAGGGGGGAGACCCAGTACTTC
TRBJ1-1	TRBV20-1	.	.	CSARAVGGNTEAFF	TGCAGTGCTAGAGCCGTGGGGGGGAACACTGAAGCTTTCTTT
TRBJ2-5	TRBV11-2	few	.	CASSLDPGSQETQYF	TGTGCCAGCAGCTTAGATCCAGGATCACAAGAGACCCAGTACTTC
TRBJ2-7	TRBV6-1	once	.	CASSENLGPNEQYF	TGTGCCAGCAGTGAGAATCTAGGTCCTAACGAGCAGTACTTC
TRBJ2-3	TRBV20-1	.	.	CSARHGVTDTQYF	TGCAGTGCTAGGCACGGTGTAACAGATACGCAGTATTTT
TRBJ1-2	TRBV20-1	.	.	CSARRGITNYGYTF	TGCAGTGCTAGGAGGGGGATTACTAACTATGGCTACACCTTC
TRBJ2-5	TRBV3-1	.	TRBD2	CASSQWGLAGAEETQYF	TGTGCCAGCAGCCAGTGGGGACTAGCGGGAGCCGAAGAGACCCAGTACTTC
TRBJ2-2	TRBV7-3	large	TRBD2	CASRPGTSGNTGELFF	TGTGCCAGCAGACCCGGGACTAGCGGGAACACCGGGGAGCTGTTTTTT
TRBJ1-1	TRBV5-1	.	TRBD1	CASSLGDRGMAFF	TGCGCCAGCAGCTTGGGGGACAGGGGAATGGCTTTCTTT
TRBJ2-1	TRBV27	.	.	CASTEGDKWYNEQFF	TGTGCCAGCACCGAGGGGGATAAGTGGTACAATGAGCAGTTCTTC
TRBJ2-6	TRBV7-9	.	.	CASSSTLGSGANVLTF	TGTGCCAGCAGTTCTACTCTAGGATCTGGGGCCAACGTCCTGACTTTC
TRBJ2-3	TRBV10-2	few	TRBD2	CASGPTGGRDTQYF	TGCGCCAGCGGCCCGACGGGAGGGAGAGATACGCAGTATTTT
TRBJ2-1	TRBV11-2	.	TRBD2	CASSLDRGAVGGRYNEQFF	TGTGCCAGCAGCTTAGATAGAGGGGCTGTCGGCGGGAGGTACAATGAGCAGTTCTTC